This T cell receptor (beta chain) was recovered during a study of CXCR3-negative and CXCR3-positive naive CD8 T cells. Each CD8+ T cell subset was flow-sorted in triplicate. Every sort contained 300,000 cells. Within the CD8+ T cell compartment, naive cells were CD45RO-CCR7+CD27+CD95-. The germline V gene encodes CDR1 MDHEN and CDR2 SYDVKM. CDR3 size: 11 residues. To note about this clonotype: Its antigen is undetermined.

Study-wide findings and caveats: Both naive subsets carried similar amounts of surface CD5, so TCR strength was inferred from TRB CDR3 properties. CXCR3-positive naive cells carried more hydrophobic TRB CDR3s than CXCR3-negative ones.

Via 5' RACE with UMI labels, TRB cDNA libraries were prepared. With the 5' RACE reads reprocessed, TCRdb shows one record per CDR3 protein and no DNA. The ten top clones account for 4% to 5.5%, within a sample of fewer than 65,000 distinct CDR3 sequences. The V and J genes are TRBV28 and TRBJ1-2. This receptor was identified in a human donor in good health. Some clones in this sample may be carry-over from other donors' samples. The sequenced sample was naive CXCR3+ CD8+ T cells from blood. Specified subset: CD45RO-CCR7+CD27+CD95- naive CD8+ T cells expressing CXCR3 (TNR3+). CDR3 sequence reads: CASGRNYGYTF.